Sequencing of this T cell receptor (beta chain) was carried out in a study of blood T cells in healthy people across ages. This CDR3 is built from 16 residues. The germline CDR1 and CDR2 sequences are SGDLS and YYNGEE. It was with a sample-barcoded 5' primer and a J-beta primer mix that a second PCR of roughly 7 to 12 cycles was run. TCRdb reanalysed the 5' RACE reads using MiXCR and keeps one entry per CDR3 protein. The sample shows 800,000 or so distinct CDR3 sequences, around 25% of them seen only once. The sample was also linked to a second study, of T cells of mothers and their children. That paper states: Three mothers and their six children, all healthy Caucasians, donated.

The chain combines TRBV9 with TRBJ2-5; perhaps TRBD2 as D (6 bases). TRBJ2-7 explains the end of the DNA better; the J call may be wrong. This sequence was found in a boy aged 5-17 years in good health. Specimen: blood. CDR3 loop: CASSVEEEGWESEQYF. The CDR3 DNA reads as TGTGCCAGCAGCGTAGAGGAGGAGGGGTGGGAGAGCGAGCAGTACTTC.